The 16 T cell receptor beta chains listed next were all sequenced from one sample in a study of T-cell memory formation after mild COVID-19 (TCRdb year 2021). Library method: 5' RACE. The sample was run on an Illumina NovaSeq 6000. TCRdb reworked the public reads: Q25 trimming with fastp, MiXCR clone assembly, productive beta chains retained. Each entry is one CDR3 protein sequence, shown with its most common DNA and genes. The sample table contains about 360,000 distinct CDR3 sequences; only one count was recorded for approximately 12% of them. Clones ranked in the top ten supply over 20% of the sample. Source material: PBMCs or a T cell subset sorted from them (not recorded which). The origin of the receptors is a man aged 18 to 30 who had mild COVID-19 (a few samples of this study predate the infection). The sample titles of this study are shuffled in the database, so cell type and time point are left out; the donor was told from shared clones.

The chain carries TRBV12-3 or TRBV12-4 and TRBJ2-1, with 8 bases lining up with TRBD1. The V gene end was trimmed by 5 bases and the J gene end by 5 bases; junction bases not matched to a gene: 5. The length of the CDR3 is 14 residues. The CDR3 sequence is CASSPWTGHNEQFF. The DNA for the CDR3 is TGTGCCAGCAGTCCCTGGACAGGGCACAATGAGCAGTTCTTC.

The chain uses TRBV5-1 and TRBJ2-7, with 8 bases fitting TRBD1. Germline loops: CDR1 SGHRS, CDR2 YFSETQ. With V trimmed by 4 bases and J by 5 bases, 5 bases remained unmatched. The CDR3 runs to 13 residues. Here the CDR3 reads CASSGPDRDEQYF. The CDR3 coding sequence is TGCGCCAGCAGCGGGCCGGACAGGGACGAGCAGTACTTC.

This clonotype has a handful of counts. This chain links TRBV30 with TRBJ1-2, with a weak D call TRBD1 (5 bases). CDR3 length: 13 residues. The V gene's germline CDR1 is GTSNPN and CDR2 SVGIG (reference sequence). Trimming shortened V by 3 bases and J by 0 bases, and 8 bases separated the two germline ends. CDR3 sequence (DNA): TGTGCCTGGAGCCCGGGGGCTAACTATGGCTACACCTTC. This encodes CAWSPGANYGYTF.

J is TRBJ1-2 and V is TRBV18; a weak D match, TRBD1 (5 bases). This CDR3 contains 17 residues. V lost 0 bases, J lost 4 bases, and 18 bases lay in between. Germline loops: CDR1 KGHSH, CDR2 LQKENI. The DNA of the CDR3 is TGTGCCAGCTCACCACCTTCCGGGACCGACTTCTCCTATGGCTACACCTTC. Translating gives CASSPPSGTDFSYGYTF.

This clonotype was seen many times. The V call is TRBV15, the J call TRBJ1-3; the D is unclear. Trimming cost V 1 base and J 4 bases, with 11 bases left between them. CDR3 size: 15 residues. Germline CDR1 is LNHNV and CDR2 is YYDKDF (reference sequence). Written as DNA, the CDR3 is TGTGCCACCAGCAGAGTTTTCGGGGAAGGAAACACCATATATTTT. Residues: CATSRVFGEGNTIYF.

CDR3 protein: CASSFRDGKETQYF. CDR3 sequence (DNA): TGTGCCAGCAGCTTCCGGGACGGTAAAGAGACCCAGTACTTC. The rearrangement joins TRBV5-8 to TRBJ2-5, with D perhaps matching TRBD1 or TRBD2 (5 bases each). CDR3 length: 14 amino acids. V was cut by 2 bases and J by 3 bases, with 11 bases left in between. The V gene's germline CDR1 is SGHTS and CDR2 YDEGEE.

The V call is TRBV2, the J call TRBJ1-2, with D perhaps matching TRBD1 (5 bases). The V end lost 4 bases, the J end lost 5 bases, and 14 bases lay between the germline ends. Germline lookup yields CDR1 SNHLY and CDR2 FYNNEI. This CDR3 has 14 residues. In DNA form, the CDR3 reads TGTGCCAGCAGTGGTCAGGGAGGAACGTATGGCTACACCTTC. It encodes CASSGQGGTYGYTF.

The chain couples TRBV6-5 to TRBJ1-1, with 7 bases fitting TRBD1. The germline V gene has CDR1 MNHEY and CDR2 SVGAGI. V shed 0 bases and J 1 base; nucleotides not matched to a gene: 5. The CDR3 runs 16 residues. CDR3 sequence reads: CASSYSKGTANTEAFF. CDR3 DNA: TGTGCCAGCAGTTACTCGAAAGGGACAGCGAACACTGAAGCTTTCTTT.

The chain combines TRBV29-1 with TRBJ1-2; D unresolved. The CDR3 is made up of 13 amino acids. The ends were cut back, 5 bases at V and 4 bases at J, with 14 bases in the middle. Germline V gene lookup returns CDR1 SQVTM and CDR2 ANQGSEA. The CDR3 spells CSVTREMGYGYTF. The DNA of the CDR3 is TGCAGCGTTACCCGGGAAATGGGCTATGGCTACACCTTC.

This clonotype was picked up a small number of times. The chain employs TRBV20-1 and TRBJ2-3; TRBD2 aligns across 12 bases. The CDR3 runs to 14 residues. From germline, CDR1 is DFQATT and CDR2 SNEGSKA (reference sequence). J lost 6 bases, V lost 6 bases, and 7 bases had no gene match. The chain's CDR3 is CSANTGLAGDTQYF. CDR3 in DNA: TGCAGTGCCAACACAGGACTAGCGGGGGATACGCAGTATTTT.

V usage is TRBV5-1 and J usage is TRBJ2-1; tentative D call: TRBD2 (6 bases). Looked up from germline, CDR1 is SGHRS and CDR2 is YFSETQ. The CDR3 extends over 13 amino acids. The V end was cut by 3 bases, the J end by 9 bases, with 13 bases between. The CDR3 sequence: CASSYDLEGEQFF. The CDR3 DNA reads as TGCGCCAGCAGCTACGACTTGGAGGGTGAGCAGTTCTTC.

Ten or more counts support this clonotype. V usage is TRBV6-5 and J usage is TRBJ2-5; TRBD2 matches 7 bases. V was pared by 3 bases and J by 3 bases, with 7 bases of the junction left unmatched. The CDR3 runs 15 residues. CDR1 and CDR2 (germline): MNHEY, SVGAGI. The CDR3, as DNA: TGTGCCAGCAGTTATCGACTAGCACAGAAAGAGACCCAGTACTTC. Its protein product is CASSYRLAQKETQYF.

The V and J genes are TRBV5-1 and TRBJ1-2, with 9 bases lining up with TRBD1. V lost 6 bases, J lost 4 bases, and 13 bases stayed unmatched. This CDR3 is 16 amino acids long. The germline CDR1 and CDR2 sequences are SGHRS and YFSETQ. The CDR3 region has the DNA TGCGCCAGCAACGCAGCGGGACAGGGAGGGAGCTATGGCTACACCTTC. It is translated as CASNAAGQGGSYGYTF.

This clonotype was seen only a few times. The chain has TRBV2 and TRBJ1-2, with D uncertain. Germline assignment: CDR1 SNHLY and CDR2 FYNNEI. Between the trimmed V and J ends, which lost 3 bases and 7 bases, there was a span of 15 bases. The CDR3 has 14 amino acids. Written as DNA, the CDR3 is TGTGCCAGCAGTGAGTTTTACGGATCCTTTGGCTACACCTTC. This encodes CASSEFYGSFGYTF.

There are a few counts of this clonotype. The chain combines TRBV7-9 with TRBJ2-5; D is tentatively TRBD1 or TRBD2 (6 bases each). Trimming took 2 bases from V and 9 from J, leaving 16 bases between them. This CDR3 region has 14 residues. CDR1 SEHNR and CDR2 FQNEAQ come from the germline V gene (reference sequence). The chain's CDR3 is CASSLLSGAGAQYF. CDR3 DNA sequence: TGTGCCAGCAGCTTACTTTCGGGGGCAGGGGCCCAGTACTTC.

A few counts support this clonotype. The gene calls are TRBV20-1 and TRBJ1-1; D ambiguous. CDR1 and CDR2 (germline): DFQATT, SNEGSKA (reference sequence). The CDR3 totals 11 residues. V lost 3 bases to trimming and J lost 7 bases, with 9 bases between them. CDR3 DNA sequence: TGCAGTGCTAGTGTAGGACGTGAAGCTTTCTTT. Protein sequence: CSASVGREAFF.